The rows below give T cell receptor beta chains drawn from one sample of a study of T cell responses to AZD1222 COVID-19 vaccine. Assay used: immunoSEQ multiplex PCR; TCRdb lists only in-frame clones, some missing. Of approximately 150,000 clones in the sample, about 93% were seen once. Source: peripheral blood, taken on day 0 of AZD1222 vaccination. These TCRs come from an adult in good health. CDR3s include the opening cysteine and the closing phenylalanine or tryptophan. A D gene is named only where the DNA matches it firmly. Expanded clones are given a class, and other clones once, few, many or no size at all.

j_call clone_size v_call d_call cdr3_aa cdr3_nt
TRBJ2-2 NA TRBV4-1 NA CASTSGLNTGELFF TGCGCCAGCACGTCGGGATTGAACACCGGGGAGCTGTTTTTT
TRBJ2-5 NA TRBV2 NA CASSVTRAQETQYF TGTGCCAGCAGTGTGACTAGGGCCCAAGAGACCCAGTACTTC
TRBJ1-6 NA TRBV20-1 NA CSASVAAGNSPLHF TGCAGTGCTAGTGTGGCAGCGGGAAATTCACCCCTCCACTTT
TRBJ1-2 NA TRBV3-1/TRBV3-2 TRBD1 CASSQKWFTGGIDGYTF TGTGCCAGCAGCCAGAAGTGGTTCACAGGGGGCATAGATGGCTACACCTTC
TRBJ2-1 NA TRBV19 TRBD1 CASRQGALGNEQFF TGTGCCAGTAGACAGGGGGCGCTGGGCAATGAGCAGTTCTTC
TRBJ2-2 NA TRBV11-2 NA CASSRRGNTGELFF TGTGCCAGCTCGCGGCGGGGGAACACCGGGGAGCTGTTTTTT
TRBJ2-1 NA TRBV19 TRBD2 CASSISTSGGEQFF TGTGCCAGTAGTATCAGTACTAGCGGGGGTGAGCAGTTCTTC
TRBJ2-3 once TRBV7-3 TRBD2 CASSLTRLAGSTDTQYF TGTGCCAGCAGCTTAACGCGATTAGCGGGGAGCACAGATACGCAGTATTTT
TRBJ2-3 NA TRBV7-6 NA CASSPRGTLGSDTQYF TGTGCCAGCAGCCCACGAGGGACCCTTGGGTCAGATACGCAGTATTTT
TRBJ1-1 NA TRBV5-1 NA CASSGDRTRITEAFF TGCGCCAGCAGCGGGGACCGAACAAGGATAACTGAAGCTTTCTTT
TRBJ2-5 NA TRBV7-8 NA CASSLEGVIGETQYF TGTGCCAGCAGCTTAGAGGGGGTTATTGGAGAGACCCAGTACTTC
TRBJ1-2 NA TRBV24-1 TRBD1 CATSDFGTGGAEGYTF TGTGCCACCAGTGATTTCGGTACAGGGGGCGCGGAGGGCTACACCTTC
TRBJ1-1 once TRBV25-1 NA CASSVSGRGTEAFF TGTGCCAGCAGTGTGTCCGGGAGAGGCACTGAAGCTTTCTTT
TRBJ2-5 NA TRBV12-5 TRBD1 CASGMTGDETQYF TGTGCTAGTGGTATGACAGGGGACGAGACCCAGTACTTC
TRBJ2-1 NA TRBV27 NA CASSLRATAYNEQFF TGTGCCAGCAGTTTACGAGCGACAGCCTACAATGAGCAGTTCTTC
TRBJ2-7 NA TRBV19 TRBD1 CASALTGDHEQYF TGTGCCAGTGCCTTGACAGGGGACCACGAGCAGTACTTC
TRBJ1-1 NA TRBV13 TRBD1 CASSLGSQGGGWGAFF TGTGCCAGCAGCTTAGGGTCCCAGGGGGGCGGTTGGGGAGCTTTCTTT
TRBJ1-4 few TRBV15 NA CATSHTQRENEKLFF TGTGCCACCAGCCACACGCAGAGAGAAAATGAAAAACTGTTTTTT
TRBJ2-7 NA TRBV5-1 NA CASSGPGYEDEQYF TGCGCCAGCAGCGGTCCAGGGTATGAAGACGAGCAGTACTTC
TRBJ1-1 NA TRBV5-6 TRBD1 CASIELQQGAYTEAFF TGTGCCAGCATCGAACTACAACAGGGGGCCTACACTGAAGCTTTCTTT
TRBJ2-7 NA TRBV9 NA CASSVDAGAYEQYF TGTGCCAGCAGCGTAGATGCAGGGGCTTACGAGCAGTACTTC
TRBJ1-6 NA TRBV6-1 TRBD1 CASSEAGQVGTGYYNSPLHF TGTGCCAGCAGTGAAGCCGGTCAAGTTGGGACAGGGTACTATAATTCACCCCTCCACTTT
TRBJ2-7 NA TRBV7-6 TRBD2 CASSLSGTSSYEQYF TGTGCCAGCAGCTTATCCGGGACTAGCTCCTACGAGCAGTACTTC
TRBJ1-1 once TRBV24-1 NA CAVHRGGETEAFF TGTGCCGTACACCGGGGGGGCGAAACTGAAGCTTTCTTT
TRBJ2-6 NA TRBV6-1 NA CASSEIYSNVLTF TGTGCCAGCAGTGAAATATACTCCAACGTCCTGACTTTC
TRBJ1-2 NA TRBV14 NA CASSQVVGGNYGYTF TGTGCCAGCAGCCAAGTGGTAGGAGGAAACTATGGCTACACCTTC
TRBJ1-5 NA TRBV6-4 NA CASSDTQGVQPQHF TGTGCCAGCAGTGACACACAAGGTGTTCAGCCCCAGCATTTT
TRBJ2-3 NA TRBV2 TRBD1 CASRQGEVADTQYF TGTGCCAGCAGACAGGGGGAGGTCGCAGATACGCAGTATTTT
TRBJ2-3 NA TRBV7-9 NA CASSLFTGTDTQYF TGTGCCAGCAGCTTATTCACGGGGACAGATACGCAGTATTTT
TRBJ1-2 NA TRBV5-4 TRBD1 CASSSQTGGYGYTF TGTGCCAGCAGCTCCCAGACAGGGGGCTATGGCTACACCTTC
TRBJ1-4 once TRBV5-4 NA CASSSGRGEDEKLFF TGTGCCAGCAGCTCAGGACGGGGGGAGGATGAAAAACTGTTTTTT
TRBJ1-5 NA TRBV7-9 NA CASRSDRQPQHF TGTGCCAGCAGAAGCGACAGGCAGCCCCAGCATTTT
TRBJ2-5 NA TRBV11-2 NA CASSPLLGAGETQYF TGTGCCAGCAGCCCTTTACTGGGCGCAGGGGAGACCCAGTACTTC
TRBJ1-1 NA TRBV2 NA CASSSKAGRGTEAFF TGTGCCAGCAGTAGTAAGGCAGGCCGAGGCACTGAAGCTTTCTTT
TRBJ2-7 NA TRBV27 NA CASSHLGTYEQYF TGTGCCAGCAGTCATCTTGGGACCTACGAGCAGTACTTC
TRBJ1-1 NA TRBV28 NA CASSGTPNTEAFF TGTGCCAGCAGCGGGACACCAAACACTGAAGCTTTCTTT
TRBJ1-4 NA TRBV10-2 NA CASSGLWGSEKLFF TGCGCCAGCAGTGGCCTTTGGGGGTCCGAAAAACTGTTTTTT
TRBJ2-1 NA TRBV5-6 NA CASSLPGYNEQFF TGTGCCAGCAGCTTGCCTGGGTACAATGAGCAGTTCTTC
TRBJ1-1 NA TRBV5-4 NA CASSLASGGNTEAFF TGTGCCAGCAGCTTGGCATCAGGAGGGAACACTGAAGCTTTCTTT
TRBJ2-5 few TRBV6-4 TRBD2 CASSVQRGGETQYF TGTGCCAGCAGTGTCCAGCGGGGCGGGGAGACCCAGTACTTC
TRBJ2-7 once TRBV18 TRBD1 CASSPETGGSGEQYF TGTGCCAGCTCACCCGAAACAGGGGGTTCGGGTGAGCAGTACTTC
TRBJ1-5 NA TRBV28 NA CASSLTGPQPQHF TGTGCCAGCAGTTTAACAGGGCCTCAGCCCCAGCATTTT
TRBJ2-7 NA TRBV9 NA CASSVSNSWGHEQYF TGTGCCAGCAGCGTAAGTAATAGCTGGGGCCACGAGCAGTACTTC
TRBJ1-4 few TRBV11-2 NA CASSYGTKGATNEKLFF TGTGCCAGCAGCTATGGCACCAAGGGGGCAACTAATGAAAAACTGTTTTTT
TRBJ1-5 once TRBV30 NA CAWSSGVNQPQHF TGTGCCTGGAGCTCTGGGGTTAACCAGCCCCAGCATTTT
TRBJ2-7 NA TRBV7-9 NA CASSSDRTLRYEQYF TGTGCCAGCAGCTCTGACAGGACCCTCCGATACGAGCAGTACTTC
TRBJ1-5 NA TRBV5-1 NA CASSLGDINQPQHF TGCGCCAGCAGCTTGGGGGACATTAATCAGCCCCAGCATTTT
TRBJ2-2 NA TRBV7-9 NA CASSLAQKITNTGELFF TGTGCCAGCAGCTTAGCGCAAAAAATTACTAACACCGGGGAGCTGTTTTTT
TRBJ1-5 NA TRBV30 TRBD1 CAWSVRQGNQPQHF TGTGCCTGGAGTGTACGACAGGGTAATCAGCCCCAGCATTTT
TRBJ2-7 NA TRBV6-2/TRBV6-3 NA CASSLILGSEQYF TGTGCCAGCAGTTTGATATTAGGTTCTGAGCAGTACTTC
TRBJ1-1 NA TRBV19 TRBD1 CASSRTGGLNEAFF TGTGCCAGTAGTCGGACAGGGGGCTTGAATGAAGCTTTCTTT
TRBJ2-6 NA TRBV7-2 NA CASSLDPGSGANVLTF TGTGCCAGCAGCTTAGATCCGGGTTCTGGGGCCAACGTCCTGACTTTC
TRBJ2-1 NA TRBV7-3 TRBD2 CASSPNPGTSGRGYNEQFF TGTGCCAGCAGCCCAAACCCCGGGACTAGCGGGAGGGGGTACAATGAGCAGTTCTTC
TRBJ1-4 few TRBV19 NA CATSARSPTNEKLFF TGTGCCACCTCGGCGCGTTCGCCCACTAATGAAAAACTGTTTTTT
TRBJ2-7 NA TRBV7-9 NA CASSSAGAANSYEQYF TGTGCCAGCAGCTCCGCAGGGGCCGCCAACTCCTACGAGCAGTACTTC
TRBJ2-7 NA TRBV7-3 TRBD1 CASSWGQGFDEQYF TGTGCCAGCAGCTGGGGACAGGGTTTCGACGAGCAGTACTTC
TRBJ2-6 once TRBV10-3 NA CAISEYGFSGANVLTF TGTGCCATCAGTGAGTATGGGTTCTCTGGGGCCAACGTCCTGACTTTC
TRBJ1-6 NA TRBV15 TRBD1 CATQDTRGVNSPLHF TGTGCCACCCAGGACACCAGGGGGGTTAATTCACCCCTCCACTTT
TRBJ2-3 once TRBV9 NA CASSLAWDTQYF TGTGCCAGCAGCCTGGCATGGGATACGCAGTATTTT
TRBJ1-5 NA TRBV19 NA CASSPFWGEPQHF TGTGCCAGTAGCCCTTTTTGGGGGGAGCCCCAGCATTTT